These 4 T cell receptor beta chains came from one sample sequenced in a study of response to subunit inactivated influenza vaccine (dated by TCRdb to 2016 to 2019). The library was made by RT-PCR. The listed sequencing device is Illumina HiSeq 2500. Starting from the raw public reads, TCRdb applied fastp trimming at Q25, assembled clones with MiXCR and retained in-frame beta chains. Each entry is one CDR3 protein sequence, shown with its most common DNA and genes. Here the sample has some 850,000 distinct CDR3 sequences; approximately 17% occur a single time. The ten most abundant clones make up about a tenth of the sample. Here the sequenced sample was PBMCs from blood, taken around 5 days after vaccination. The origin of the receptors is a man aged 50-60 years who received an inactivated influenza vaccine. Donor details come from another sample of the same person, matched by shared clones.

At least ten counts were recorded for this clonotype. The gene calls are TRBV12-3 or TRBV12-4 and TRBJ2-3, with no clear D. CDR3 size: 14 residues. The V end was cut by 2 bases, the J end by 1 base, with 7 bases between. CDR3 amino acids: CASSLSLRTDTQYF. The CDR3 DNA reads TGTGCCAGCAGTTTATCCTTACGCACAGATACGCAGTATTTT.

V gene TRBV5-1 combines with J gene TRBJ2-7; 10 nucleotides align to TRBD2. CDR3 size: 15 residues. Germline-derived CDR1 and CDR2 are SGHRS and YFSETQ. V lost 4 bases and J lost 0; bases outside the gene matches: 4. The CDR3 coding sequence is TGCGCCAGCAGCATGGGGACTAGCGTCTCCTACGAGCAGTACTTC. Amino acid sequence: CASSMGTSVSYEQYF.

This clonotype was recorded a few times. The chain recombines TRBV20-1 with TRBJ2-4; 10 bases map to TRBD2. The CDR3 loop spans 18 amino acids. After removal of 6 bases from V and 0 bases from J, the junction contained 14 bases not matched to a gene. Germline values: CDR1 DFQATT, CDR2 SNEGSKA (reference sequence). Here the CDR3 DNA reads TGCAGTGCAAGGGGACTAGCGAGCATCCAGGGAGCCAAAAACATTCAGTACTTC. Residues: CSARGLASIQGAKNIQYF.

Only a few counts were recorded for this clonotype. The DNA for the CDR3 is TGTGCCAGCTCACAAAGTGGCGGCTATGGCTACACCTTC. As protein: CASSQSGGYGYTF. The chain has TRBV6-1 and TRBJ1-2; D is ambiguous. CDR1 is MNHNS and CDR2 is SASEGT in the germline V gene. V gave up 8 bases and J gave up 4 bases, with 14 bases separating them. The CDR3 has 13 amino acids.